Presented here are 2 T cell receptor beta chains from one specimen sequenced in a study of blood T cell repertoires in COVID-19. Profiling relied on immunoSEQ multiplex PCR, and the TCRdb table lists in-frame clones only, not all of them. The data show around 220,000 clones, roughly 82% seen once. The sample taken for sequencing was peripheral blood. These receptors were collected from an elderly woman with active or convalescent COVID-19.

The V call is TRBV7-9, the J call TRBJ2-3; 14 bases map to TRBD2. In germline, CDR1 is SEHNR, CDR2 FQNEAQ (reference sequence). Germline trimming cut 1 base from V and 9 bases from J; bases unmatched to any gene: 6. This CDR3 contains 16 residues. This CDR3 is CASSLGTSGRWKTQYF. The DNA of the CDR3 is TGTGCCAGCAGCTTAGGGACTAGCGGGAGGTGGAAAACGCAGTATTTT.

The J gene is TRBJ1-3, the V gene TRBV4-1, with D maybe TRBD1 (5 bases). CDR3 length: 14 amino acids. In germline, CDR1 is MGHRA, CDR2 YSYEKL. The V and J ends lost 4 bases and 2 bases respectively, with 9 bases between them. This chain's CDR3 is CASSPGGAGNTIYF. As DNA, the CDR3 is TGCGCCAGCAGCCCGGGGGGTGCTGGAAACACCATATATTTT.